This TCR beta chain was obtained from a study of relationships among human T cell subsets. The sample holds one count of this clonotype. The antigen remains unidentified. V lost 2 bases, J lost 1 base, and 8 bases lay in between. This CDR3 contains 13 residues. CDR1 is GTSNPN and CDR2 is SVGIG in the germline V gene (reference sequence). Memory T cells were selected with anti-CD45RO beads from the CD45RA-negative fraction. Study observations and caveats: Over 50% of CD8+ cytotoxic sequences were in clones over 100 reads; regulatory and Th2 had few.

From mRNA, alpha and beta CDR3 regions were amplified using semiquantitative ARM-PCR. Exponential amplification used communal superprimers after tagged nested gene-specific primers in ARM-PCR. A single record per CDR3 protein comes from TCRdb applying MiXCR to the multiplex PCR reads. The repertoire holds several thousand distinct CDR3 sequences, with around 52% as singletons. Input material: memory T cells sorted from blood. This TCR derives from a man between 40 and 49 years old in good health. The genes are TRBV30 and TRBJ1-1, with D possibly matching TRBD1 (5 bases). CDR3 nucleotides: TGTGCCTGGAGTCGCGGGGGGAACACTGAAGCTTTCTTT. Translation gives CAWSRGGNTEAFF.